There are many counts of the clone carrying this T cell receptor beta chain. No antigen is known for it. The data belong to a study of read filtering for tumor transcriptome and immune sequencing. Whole-study findings and limits: Around 80% of IR-seq clonotypes had a single read, yet these held roughly 3.8% of reads.

Germline CDR1 and CDR2: DFQATT and SNEGSKA (reference sequence). The CDR3 totals 16 residues. V lost 1 base and J lost 0, with 13 bases in between. From about 400 ng of RNA, a library with molecular barcoded alpha/delta and beta/gamma adaptors was made. MiXCR, applied by TCRdb to the reads, yields one record per CDR3 protein. The sample yields 35,000 to 40,000 distinct CDR3 sequences, about 13% seen once. This clonotype was sampled from a donor at least 40 years old with multiple myeloma. Sequences were obtained from a population of CD138-negative cells sorted from bone marrow. The rearrangement uses TRBV20-1 and TRBJ2-1; D possibly matches TRBD1 or TRBD2 (5 bases each). For the CDR3, the DNA is TGCAGTGCTAGAGTTGGGGACCCGAGCTCCTACAATGAGCAGTTCTTC. Its translation: CSARVGDPSSYNEQFF.